The 9 T cell receptor beta chains given below trace back to one sample, sequenced in a study of Ad26.COV2.S vaccination and SARS-CoV-2 variants. As for treatment: around 19 received Ad26.COV2.S at low or high dose, single or two shots; about five received placebo; per-sample allocation not given. Collection of the samples took place on day 63 after the first injection of vaccine or placebo. Method: immunoSEQ multiplex PCR; TCRdb's copy keeps in-frame clones and lacks some. The data show about 350,000 clones, about 87% seen once. The material sequenced was peripheral blood, taken in a trial of Ad26.COV2.S vaccine versus placebo. The receptors here all came from a person aged 18-60 years who received the Ad26.COV2.S COVID-19 vaccine or a placebo.

This chain uses TRBV27 with TRBJ1-3, with 9 bases lining up with TRBD1. This CDR3 region has 13 residues. Germline loops: CDR1 MNHEY, CDR2 SMNVEV (reference sequence). V was pared by 3 bases and J by 8 bases, with 2 bases of the junction left unmatched. CDR3 amino acids: CASSLTGGDTIYF. In nucleotides, the CDR3 is TGTGCCAGCAGTTTGACAGGGGGGGACACCATATATTTT.

The rearrangement joins TRBV4-3 to TRBJ2-2; no clear D. The V end was cut by 2 bases, the J end by 6 bases, with 16 bases between. From germline, CDR1 is LGHNA and CDR2 YSLEER. The CDR3 has 16 residues. The CDR3 spells CASSQSGLSLAGELFF. The CDR3 bases are TGCGCCAGCAGCCAATCCGGGTTGTCGTTGGCCGGGGAGCTGTTTTTT.

The J gene is TRBJ2-1, the V gene TRBV7-3; D possibly corresponds to TRBD1 (5 bases). From germline, CDR1 is SGHTA and CDR2 FQGTGA. This CDR3 is built from 13 residues. The V gene lost 5 bases and the J gene lost 5 bases, with 10 bases spanning the gap. CDR3 sequence reads: CASSLDSDNEQFF. The CDR3 region has the DNA TGTGCCAGCAGCCTAGACAGCGACAATGAGCAGTTCTTC.

The chain uses TRBV4-3 and TRBJ1-2, with unresolved D. V was cut by 3 bases and J by 12 bases, with 17 bases left in between. This CDR3 has 13 residues. Germline CDR1 is LGHNA and CDR2 is YSLEER. As DNA, the CDR3 is TGCGCCAGCAGCCAGACGATTGGCGACCCGGACACCTTC. Translating it yields CASSQTIGDPDTF.

The V call is TRBV2, the J call TRBJ2-3, with D tentatively TRBD1 or TRBD2 (6 bases each). V lost 10 bases to trimming and J lost 6 bases, with 17 bases between them. The CDR3 consists of 13 residues. Germline CDR1 SNHLY, CDR2 FYNNEI. CDR3 nucleotides: TGTGCCACGCATAGGGGGGAGTCGGATACGCAGTATTTT. It yields the protein CATHRGESDTQYF.

The gene calls are TRBV9 and TRBJ2-1; no firm D call. Germline V CDR1 and CDR2: SGDLS, YYNGEE. V was clipped by 4 bases and J by 10 bases, with 12 bases between them. The CDR3 has 12 residues. As DNA, the CDR3 is TGTGCCAGCAGCTTCCCGAACGGAGAGCAGTTCTTC. This encodes CASSFPNGEQFF. The whole variable domain, filled in from reference TRBV9 and TRBJ2-1, reads DSGVTQTPKHLITATGQRVTLRCSPRSGDLSVYWYQQSLDQGLQFLIQYYNGEERAKGNILERFSAQQFPDLHSELNLSSLELGDSALYFCASSFPNGEQFFGPGTRLTVL.

The chain combines TRBV2 with TRBJ1-1, with 7 bases fitting TRBD1. Germline-derived CDR1 and CDR2 are SNHLY and FYNNEI. The CDR3 loop spans 14 amino acids. V trimming: 7 bases; J trimming: 5 bases; junction bases outside the gene matches: 10. The CDR3 DNA is TGTGCCAGCACCCCAGGGGGGCCTTTGACTGAAGCTTTCTTT. Its translation: CASTPGGPLTEAFF.

This sequence joins TRBV7-8 and TRBJ2-5, with D uncertain. Trimming left V 5 bases short and J 3 bases short, with 4 bases between. Per the germline V gene, CDR1 is SGHVS and CDR2 is FQNEAQ. This CDR3 spans 11 amino acids. This CDR3 reads CASSSKETQYF. CDR3 sequence (DNA): TGTGCCAGCAGCAGTAAAGAGACCCAGTACTTC.

V usage is TRBV18 and J usage is TRBJ2-3, with 7 bases aligning to TRBD2. In germline, CDR1 is KGHSH, CDR2 LQKENI. This CDR3 spans 16 amino acids. The J segment lost 5 bases and the V segment lost 0 bases, leaving 8 bases of the junction unmatched. The CDR3 here is CASSPPSGVSGDTQYF. CDR3 DNA: TGTGCCAGCTCACCACCCAGCGGGGTGTCAGGAGATACGCAGTATTTT.